Following are 22 T cell receptor beta chains from one sample sequenced in a study of blood T cells in healthy people across ages. Primers used in a second PCR of roughly 6 to 12 cycles were a sample-barcoded 5' primer and a J-beta primer mix. MiXCR, run by TCRdb on the 5' RACE reads, gives a single entry per CDR3 protein. The sample contains 800,000 or so distinct CDR3 sequences, approximately 25% of which appear only once. This same sample was also taken into another study, of T cells of mothers and their children.

The sequenced material came from blood. The receptors were sampled from a boy between 5 and 17 years old in good health.

This clonotype was counted a few times. J is TRBJ1-1 and V is TRBV27; D unclear. The V and J ends lost 0 bases and 3 bases respectively, with 5 bases between them. The CDR3 has 13 residues. Germline values: CDR1 MNHEY, CDR2 SMNVEV (reference sequence). The CDR3 DNA reads as TGTGCCAGCAGTTTATCTAGCCACACTGAAGCTTTCTTT. Translation: CASSLSSHTEAFF.

The chain has TRBV5-1 and TRBJ2-2; TRBD2 agrees at 13 bases. Germline lookup yields CDR1 SGHRS and CDR2 YFSETQ. The CDR3 is 22 amino acids. Trimming removed 4 bases from V and 3 bases from J; junction bases left unmatched: 21. The CDR3 DNA sequence: TGCGCCAGCAGCGGGCCTGGTCCTATTTGGACTAGCGGGAGTAGTGACACCGGGGAGCTGTTTTTT. Its protein is CASSGPGPIWTSGSSDTGELFF. Drawing the rest from reference TRBV5-1 and TRBJ2-2, the complete variable domain is KAGVTQTPRYLIKTRGQQVTLSCSPISGHRSVSWYQQTPGQGLQFLFEYFSETQRNKGNFPGRFSGRQFSNSRSEMNVSTLELGDSALYLCASSGPGPIWTSGSSDTGELFFGEGSRLTVL.

The chain has TRBV6-5 and TRBJ2-1, with 7 bases that match TRBD1. CDR3 length: 14 amino acids. CDR1 is MNHEY and CDR2 is SVGAGI in the germline V gene. The trim removed 6 bases at V and 7 bases at J, leaving 9 bases unmatched. CDR3 sequence reads: CASSPDRAANEQFF. The CDR3 DNA follows: TGTGCCAGCAGCCCCGACAGGGCTGCGAATGAGCAGTTCTTC.

This clonotype has a handful of counts. The V call is TRBV15, the J call TRBJ1-4; possibly TRBD1 for D (6 bases). The germline V gene has CDR1 LNHNV and CDR2 YYDKDF (reference sequence). V was trimmed by 0 bases and J by 0 bases, leaving 14 bases between them. CDR3 length: 18 residues. This chain's CDR3 is CATSRDLAGATTNEKLFF. As DNA, the CDR3 is TGTGCCACCAGCAGAGATCTGGCAGGGGCAACAACTAATGAAAAACTGTTTTTT.

In this sample, this clonotype turned up a few times. Written as DNA, the CDR3 is TGCAGCGTCCAACCCGACAGGGACGAGCAGTACTTC. Translation gives CSVQPDRDEQYF. The chain recombines TRBV29-1 with TRBJ2-7; 7 bases line up with TRBD1. The V gene end was trimmed by 6 bases and the J gene end by 5 bases; junction bases not matched to a gene: 7. CDR1 is SQVTM, CDR2 ANQGSEA, per germline. CDR3 length: 12 residues.

This sequence joins TRBV20-1 and TRBJ1-1; D perhaps matches TRBD1 (5 bases). This CDR3 has 12 amino acids. Trimming shortened V by 7 bases and J by 4 bases, and 13 bases separated the two germline ends. Germline lookup yields CDR1 DFQATT and CDR2 SNEGSKA (reference sequence). The CDR3 DNA reads TGCAGTGATACCGGGGACGGCACTGAAGCTTTCTTT. This sequence encodes CSDTGDGTEAFF.

The V call is TRBV18, the J call TRBJ1-1; the D is unclear. V lost 2 bases, J lost 5 bases, and 6 bases lay in between. This CDR3 is built from 12 residues. CDR1 is KGHSH and CDR2 is LQKENI in the germline V gene. The CDR3 DNA sequence: TGTGCCAGCTCACCATTTGAGACTGAAGCTTTCTTT. It translates to CASSPFETEAFF.

This clonotype was observed a single time. The chain combines TRBV29-1 with TRBJ1-2; the D gene is possibly TRBD1 (5 bases). The germline V and J ends were trimmed by 3 bases and 8 bases, with 13 bases remaining between them. The CDR3 sequence is 12 residues long. The germline gives CDR1 SQVTM, CDR2 ANQGSEA. The CDR3 DNA sequence: TGCAGCGTTGAGGGGGGTCTTAGAGGCTACACCTTC. It is translated as CSVEGGLRGYTF.

In this sample, this clonotype turned up once. A junction boundary mismatches the germline segment, possibly from a read error. The chain employs TRBV28 and TRBJ2-7; 9 bases match TRBD1. CDR3 length equals 12 residues. CDR1 and CDR2 from the germline V gene are MDHEN and SYDVKM. This chain's CDR3 is CASNRDRDEQYF. In nucleotides, the CDR3 is TGTGCCAGCAACCGGGACAGGGACGAGCAGTACTTT.

In its sample, this clonotype was seen a few times. The chain is built from TRBV11-2 and TRBJ2-5, with 7 bases lining up with TRBD2. The last part of the DNA fits TRBJ2-7 better; the J call may be wrong. Germline CDR1 is SGHAT and CDR2 is FQNNGV. This CDR3 has 15 residues. The DNA for the CDR3 is TGTGCCAGCAGCCCCGGGACTATCCGCCTCTACGAGCAGTACTTC. It codes for CASSPGTIRLYEQYF.

The chain employs TRBV20-1 and TRBJ2-7; 7 positions agree with TRBD2. The closer fit of TRBJ2-5 to the DNA end suggests the J call may be wrong. Germline assignment: CDR1 DFQATT and CDR2 SNEGSKA (reference sequence). This CDR3 is built from 15 residues. CDR3 DNA: TGCAGTGCTAGAGTTTGGGGGAGGGCCTTGGAGACCCAGTACTTC. The encoded protein is CSARVWGRALETQYF.

In its sample, this clonotype was seen a few times. The chain joins TRBV5-1 to TRBJ2-3; 10 nucleotides match TRBD1. This CDR3 has 13 amino acids. CDR1 SGHRS and CDR2 YFSETQ come from the germline V gene. The trim removed 4 bases at V and 10 bases at J, leaving 6 bases unmatched. The CDR3 sequence is CASSHPGQGSQYF. The CDR3, as DNA: TGCGCCAGCAGCCACCCGGGACAGGGGTCGCAGTATTTT.

The J gene is TRBJ2-7, the V gene TRBV29-1, with D tentatively TRBD1 or TRBD2 (5 bases each). The germline V and J ends were trimmed by 1 base and 3 bases, with 19 bases remaining between them. Germline values: CDR1 SQVTM, CDR2 ANQGSEA. The CDR3 covers 16 residues. In nucleotides, the CDR3 is TGCAGCGTTGAAGTTATGGTGGGTGGGGACGGCTACGAGCAGTACTTC. Protein: CSVEVMVGGDGYEQYF.

This clonotype showed up just a few times. This sequence joins TRBV9 and TRBJ2-1, with 7 bases that match TRBD2. CDR1 SGDLS and CDR2 YYNGEE come from the germline V gene. The CDR3 extends over 15 amino acids. With V trimmed by 0 bases and J by 9 bases, 9 bases remained unmatched. This CDR3 reads CASSVVGGGAGEQFF. In DNA form, the CDR3 reads TGTGCCAGCAGCGTAGTGGGGGGAGGGGCCGGTGAGCAGTTCTTC.

The chain couples TRBV5-1 to TRBJ1-1, with TRBD1 as a possible D gene (5 bases). Germline CDR1 reads SGHRS; CDR2 reads YFSETQ. This CDR3 is built from 14 residues. V lost 4 bases and J lost 7, with 17 bases in between. CDR3 region: CASSLPGAQGEAFF. CDR3 in DNA: TGCGCCAGCAGCCTTCCCGGGGCGCAGGGTGAAGCTTTCTTT.

The chain employs TRBV4-3 and TRBJ2-3; 12 bases are shared with TRBD2. CDR1 and CDR2 (germline): LGHNA, YSLEER. V shed 1 base, J shed 2 bases, and the junction held 16 bases outside the gene matches. The CDR3 contains 21 residues. CDR3 nucleotide sequence: TGCGCCAGCAGCCAAGCCCCCGGTCGGCTAGCGGGAGGGCCGGCCACAGATACGCAGTATTTT. Protein sequence: CASSQAPGRLAGGPATDTQYF.

This clonotype was seen a handful of times. The rearrangement uses TRBV27 and TRBJ2-7; 14 bases fit TRBD2. After removal of 7 bases from V and 6 bases from J, the junction contained 2 bases not matched to a gene. The CDR3 is 13 residues long. Germline V gene data show CDR1 as MNHEY and CDR2 as SMNVEV (reference sequence). The CDR3 DNA sequence: TGTGCCAGCAAGGGACTAGCGGGAGCCGAGCAGTACTTC. This gives the protein CASKGLAGAEQYF.

Concerning this clonotype itself: A junction end diverges from the germline sequence, so it may reflect a read error. The rearrangement uses TRBV7-3 and TRBJ2-2; D perhaps matches TRBD1 (5 bases). Per germline, CDR1 SGHTA and CDR2 FQGTGA. The CDR3 runs 15 residues. The CDR3 bases are TGTGCCTGCAGCTTACAGGCGGACAACACCGGGGAGCTGTTTTTT. Translated: CACSLQADNTGELFF.

The chain uses TRBV29-1 and TRBJ2-1; TRBD2 agrees at 12 bases. Per the germline V gene, CDR1 is SQVTM and CDR2 is ANQGSEA. The ends lost 7 bases at V and 7 bases at J; junction bases unmatched: 26. The CDR3 is made up of 20 amino acids. The CDR3 nucleotides read TGCAGCGGTGTGCAGATTGGGCTAGCGGGAGGGCCTCCTTACGGGAATGAGCAGTTCTTC. It yields the protein CSGVQIGLAGGPPYGNEQFF.

On this clonotype: Since no conserved phenylalanine or tryptophan closes the CDR3, a read error is the likely cause. The chain employs TRBV12-3 or TRBV12-4 and TRBJ1-5; D might be TRBD1 (5 bases). The CDR3 is 12 residues long. Between the trimmed V and J ends, which lost 3 bases and 5 bases, there was a span of 5 bases. Here the CDR3 DNA reads TGTGCCAGCAGTTTGGGGGATCAGCCCCAGCATCTT. The encoded protein is CASSLGDQPQHL.

This sequence joins TRBV4-1 and TRBJ1-2; 7 nucleotides align to TRBD1. Germline V CDR1 and CDR2: MGHRA, YSYEKL. The CDR3 is 13 amino acids. Losses at the gene ends were 2 bases for V and 8 bases for J; bases not matched to a gene: 5. CDR3 region: CASSQSGTEGYTF. The CDR3 DNA follows: TGCGCCAGCAGCCAATCCGGGACAGAAGGCTACACCTTC.

This chain joins TRBV6-5 and TRBJ1-4, with D perhaps TRBD1 (5 bases). V was cut by 8 bases and J by 7 bases, with 11 bases left in between. The CDR3 totals 12 residues. CDR1 is MNHEY, CDR2 SVGAGI, per germline. CDR3 DNA: TGTGCCAGCGGTAGGGGTGGTGAAAAACTGTTTTTT. Translation gives CASGRGGEKLFF.